These 12 T cell receptor beta chains share one sample of origin, sequenced in a study of cytomegalovirus exposure and HLA in healthy donors. Researchers ran the PCR with 60 Vbeta and 13 Jbeta primers. The method was immunoSEQ multiplex PCR; TCRdb's version includes in-frame clones alone and lacks a portion of them. The sample lists 180,000 or so clones, about 82% occurring once. Source material: PBMCs. These receptor sequences come from a man in his late teens or twenties in good health and CMV-seronegative.

This chain joins TRBV25-1 and TRBJ1-2; D gene uncertain. Germline V gene lookup returns CDR1 MGHDK and CDR2 SYGVNS. V was clipped by 3 bases and J by 5 bases, with 13 bases between them. CDR3 length: 14 residues. The CDR3 is CASSDSVTRYGYTF. CDR3 sequence (DNA): TGTGCCAGCAGTGACTCGGTCACGAGGTATGGCTACACCTTC.

This rearrangement joins TRBV9 to TRBJ1-6; 7 bases fit TRBD1. From germline, CDR1 is SGDLS and CDR2 YYNGEE. Trimming removed 5 bases from V and 10 bases from J; junction bases left unmatched: 6. The CDR3 spans 13 residues. CDR3 amino acids: CASRAGGQSPLHF. CDR3 DNA: TGTGCCAGCAGAGCTGGGGGACAGTCACCCCTCCACTTT.

The CDR3 nucleotides read TGTGCCAGTAGTAGGGGACAGGGGGCTTATGGCTACACCTTC. Translated: CASSRGQGAYGYTF. The chain has TRBV19 and TRBJ1-2, with 12 bases that match TRBD1. The CDR3 length is 14 residues. CDR1 LNHDA and CDR2 SQIVND come from the germline V gene (reference sequence). Unmatched junction bases numbered 2, after V lost 4 bases and J lost 5 bases.

A single count supports this clone. V and J are TRBV6-5 and TRBJ2-1; possibly TRBD1 for D (6 bases). From germline, CDR1 is MNHEY and CDR2 SVGAGI. The V and J ends lost 6 bases and 0 bases respectively, with 12 bases between them. This CDR3 has 15 amino acids. In nucleotides, the CDR3 is TGTGCCAGCAGAGTGGACAGCCGCTCCTACAATGAGCAGTTCTTC. Translation gives CASRVDSRSYNEQFF.

V is TRBV6-1 and J is TRBJ2-7; weak D call: TRBD1 (6 bases). V lost 4 bases and J 3 bases, leaving 16 bases between the germline ends. There are 15 residues in the CDR3. Germline values: CDR1 MNHNS, CDR2 SASEGT. DNA of the CDR3: TGTGCCAGCAGTGCCTCCGGGACACAAAGCTACGAGCAGTACTTC. Translating it yields CASSASGTQSYEQYF.

This clone showed up just once. The chain carries TRBV11-2 and TRBJ2-2; D gene ambiguous. The germline CDR1 and CDR2 sequences are SGHAT and FQNNGV. The CDR3 sequence is 12 residues long. V was clipped by 5 bases and J by 1 base, with 2 bases between them. The CDR3 DNA sequence: TGTGCCAGCAGCCAGAACACCGGGGAGCTGTTTTTT. Translating it yields CASSQNTGELFF.

The chain uses TRBV28 and TRBJ1-4; 7 bases match TRBD1. This CDR3 spans 12 amino acids. J lost 4 bases, V lost 10 bases, and 3 bases had no gene match. The germline gives CDR1 MDHEN, CDR2 SYDVKM. Written as DNA, the CDR3 is TGTGCCACCGGGACAGTTAATGAAAAACTGTTTTTT. Protein sequence: CATGTVNEKLFF.

The chain joins TRBV7-8 to TRBJ2-1; 15 nucleotides align to TRBD2. V shed 5 bases, J shed 6 bases, and the junction held 5 bases outside the gene matches. The CDR3 contains 16 residues. The V gene's germline CDR1 is SGHVS and CDR2 FQNEAQ. The CDR3: CASSAGLAGGLNEQFF. CDR3 in DNA: TGTGCCAGCAGCGCAGGACTAGCGGGGGGGCTCAATGAGCAGTTCTTC.

The chain carries TRBV6-5 and TRBJ2-3; 10 nucleotides match TRBD1. CDR1 and CDR2 from the germline V gene are MNHEY and SVGAGI. J was trimmed by 6 bases and V by 6 bases; bases with no gene match: 3. The CDR3 is 13 amino acids. CDR3 sequence reads: CASRDRGRDTQYF. CDR3 nucleotides: TGTGCCAGCAGAGACAGGGGGCGGGATACGCAGTATTTT.

The chain joins TRBV30 to TRBJ2-4; 13 nucleotides match TRBD2. V shed 0 bases, J shed 1 base, and the junction held 6 bases outside the gene matches. CDR1 GTSNPN and CDR2 SVGIG come from the germline V gene (reference sequence). The CDR3 runs 18 residues. CDR3 in DNA: TGTGCCTGGAGTGTACTAGCGGGAGGGATCAGGGCCAAAAACATTCAGTACTTC. Translating gives CAWSVLAGGIRAKNIQYF.

The V call is TRBV6-5, the J call TRBJ2-2; TRBD2 is a possible D gene (6 bases). V shed 4 bases and J shed 3 bases, with 12 bases lying between them. In germline, CDR1 is MNHEY, CDR2 SVGAGI. The length of the CDR3 is 15 residues. The CDR3 nucleotides read TGTGCCAGCAGTTCGGGACTGGGACACACCGGGGAGCTGTTTTTT. Its protein is CASSSGLGHTGELFF.

This clone has a single count. The genes are TRBV15 and TRBJ2-5; D perhaps matches TRBD2 (6 bases). Germline CDR1 LNHNV, CDR2 YYDKDF (reference sequence). Trimming took off 0 bases at V and 5 bases at J, with 10 bases between the two ends. The CDR3 is 14 amino acids. This CDR3 is CATSRDGGMETQYF. CDR3 sequence (DNA): TGTGCCACCAGCAGAGATGGGGGGATGGAGACCCAGTACTTC.